These 23 T cell receptor beta chains originate from one sample sequenced in a study of blood T cell repertoires in COVID-19 (dated by TCRdb to 2019 to 2021). Libraries were made using the immunoSEQ multiplex PCR assay. The table was pulled from immuneACCESS by TCRdb, which kept in-frame rearrangements only. Such tables lose some clones; where checked, under half of the loss comes from unresolved V genes, and the rest has no known cause. This sample has about 77,000 clones in its table, and roughly 78% of those were observed once. Less than 6% of the sample goes to the ten largest clones. Sequenced: peripheral blood. The receptors come from a woman in her seventies with acute or convalescent COVID-19.

The rearrangement uses TRBV11-1 and TRBJ2-7, with D possibly TRBD1 on 6 matching bases. This CDR3 is 13 amino acids long. Trimming took 5 bases from V and 7 from J, leaving 15 bases between them. Germline CDR1 and CDR2: SGHAT and FQDESV (reference sequence). The CDR3 protein is CASSEKQGAEQYF. CDR3 in DNA: TGTGCCAGCAGCGAAAAACAGGGTGCTGAGCAGTACTTC.

The chain is built from TRBV5-4 and TRBJ2-7; 10 bases agree with TRBD2. Trimming took 1 base from V and 6 from J; bases not matched to a gene: 10. There are 16 residues in the CDR3. Germline CDR1 and CDR2: SGHNT and YYREEE (reference sequence). The CDR3 loop reads CASSLLRSSGGGEQYF. Written as DNA, the CDR3 is TGTGCCAGCAGCTTGTTGAGGTCTAGCGGGGGCGGCGAGCAGTACTTC.

The chain joins TRBV19 to TRBJ1-2; 8 bases align to TRBD1. The CDR3 covers 14 residues. V shed 2 bases and J 2 bases; nucleotides not matched to a gene: 1. Germline CDR1 LNHDA, CDR2 SQIVND (reference sequence). The CDR3 bases are TGTGCCAGTAGTATACAGGGGGCAAACTATGGCTACACCTTC. It specifies CASSIQGANYGYTF.

The V gene is TRBV6-6, the J gene TRBJ1-4; D gene uncertain. The V end lost 0 bases, the J end lost 0 bases, and 8 bases lay between the germline ends. The germline V gene has CDR1 MNHNY and CDR2 SVGAGI (reference sequence). The CDR3 extends over 16 amino acids. CDR3 residues: CASSYSILATNEKLFF. The CDR3 nucleotides are TGTGCCAGCAGTTACTCCATTCTAGCAACTAATGAAAAACTGTTTTTT.

In its sample, this clone was seen a few times. The genes are TRBV11-3 and TRBJ2-7; a weak D match, TRBD2 (5 bases). Per the germline V gene, CDR1 is SGHNT and CDR2 is YENEEA. V lost 4 bases, J lost 9 bases, and 16 bases lay in between. This CDR3 contains 13 residues. The chain's CDR3 is CASSSTIFEGQYF. The CDR3 nucleotides read TGTGCCAGCAGCTCCACTATTTTTGAGGGGCAGTACTTC.

This rearrangement joins TRBV6-5 to TRBJ1-6; TRBD1 is a possible D gene (6 bases). Per the germline V gene, CDR1 is MNHEY and CDR2 is SVGAGI. The CDR3 consists of 15 residues. With 2 bases removed from V and 7 bases from J, the gap between germline ends came to 12 bases. In DNA form, the CDR3 reads TGTGCCAGCAGTTACGGGGGGGGGCAAAATTCACCCCTCCACTTT. This sequence encodes CASSYGGGQNSPLHF.

The chain recombines TRBV9 with TRBJ1-1, with 7 bases that match TRBD1. The CDR3 is made up of 16 amino acids. Germline CDR1 is SGDLS and CDR2 is YYNGEE. V shed 3 bases and J 2 bases; nucleotides not matched to a gene: 10. CDR3 in DNA: TGTGCCAGCAGCGACCTCCGGGAGGGGGCTAACACTGAAGCTTTCTTT. It specifies CASSDLREGANTEAFF.

This clone was detected a few times. The J gene is TRBJ1-1, the V gene TRBV5-1; TRBD1 matches at 8 bases. The V and J ends lost 0 bases and 6 bases, in that order; junction bases with no gene match: 7. Looked up from germline, CDR1 is SGHRS and CDR2 is YFSETQ. The CDR3 has 15 amino acids. CDR3 coding DNA: TGCGCCAGCAGCTTGGGGGCAGGGGGCCTGGCTGAAGCTTTCTTT. It specifies CASSLGAGGLAEAFF. Complete variable domain (other parts from reference TRBV5-1 and TRBJ1-1): KAGVTQTPRYLIKTRGQQVTLSCSPISGHRSVSWYQQTPGQGLQFLFEYFSETQRNKGNFPGRFSGRQFSNSRSEMNVSTLELGDSALYLCASSLGAGGLAEAFFGQGTRLTVV.

The chain uses TRBV7-2 and TRBJ1-1; 8 bases map to TRBD1. Germline loops: CDR1 SGHTA, CDR2 FQGNSA. Germline trimming cut 2 bases from V and 5 bases from J; bases unmatched to any gene: 10. The CDR3 has 16 residues. CDR3 DNA sequence: TGTGCCAGCAGCTTATTGGCAGGGGGCTTTGTAACTGAAGCTTTCTTT. As protein: CASSLLAGGFVTEAFF.

This chain connects TRBV24-1 to TRBJ1-2; the D gene is possibly TRBD1 (5 bases). The V end lost 5 bases, the J end lost 6 bases, and 15 bases lay between the germline ends. CDR3 size: 14 residues. The germline V gene encodes CDR1 KGHDR and CDR2 SFDVKD. The CDR3 DNA is TGTGCCACCAGTGGGTCCCAGGGCCGCGATGGCTACACCTTC. This gives the protein CATSGSQGRDGYTF.

The chain uses TRBV9 and TRBJ1-2; 7 bases are a match to TRBD1. The CDR3 length is 14 residues. After removal of 1 base from V and 4 bases from J, the junction contained 4 bases not matched to a gene. Germline V gives CDR1 SGDLS, CDR2 YYNGEE. The CDR3 sequence is CASSVSGTVYGYTF. CDR3 nucleotide sequence: TGTGCCAGCAGCGTATCCGGGACAGTCTATGGCTACACCTTC.

The V and J genes are TRBV5-4 and TRBJ2-6; the match to TRBD2 covers 9 bases. The CDR3 has 19 amino acids. Germline CDR1 and CDR2: SGHNT and YYREEE (reference sequence). J gave up 0 bases and V 3 bases, and 10 bases lay outside the gene matches. The CDR3 here is CASSSKVAGVHSGANVLTF. The CDR3 nucleotides are TGTGCCAGCAGCTCGAAGGTAGCGGGGGTCCACTCTGGGGCCAACGTCCTGACTTTC. Full variable domain (outside the CDR3, taken from reference TRBV5-4 and TRBJ2-6): ETGVTQSPTHLIKTRGQQVTLRCSSQSGHNTVSWYQQALGQGPQFIFQYYREEENGRGNFPPRFSGLQFPNYSSELNVNALELDDSALYLCASSSKVAGVHSGANVLTFGAGSRLTVL.

The chain uses TRBV24-1 and TRBJ2-7, with TRBD1 matching 12 bases. Germline CDR1 KGHDR, CDR2 SFDVKD. J was trimmed by 7 bases and V by 4 bases; bases with no gene match: 7. The CDR3 covers 15 residues. The CDR3 sequence: CATSEPGQGAGEQYF. CDR3 nucleotides: TGTGCCACCAGTGAGCCGGGACAGGGGGCGGGTGAGCAGTACTTC.

The chain joins TRBV7-3 to TRBJ2-1, with TRBD2 matching 10 bases. This CDR3 spans 14 amino acids. Germline assignment: CDR1 SGHTA and CDR2 FQGTGA. V was clipped by 2 bases and J by 8 bases; unmatched bases: 3. The CDR3 spells CASSLGTSADEQFF. In DNA, the CDR3 is TGTGCCAGCAGCTTAGGGACTAGCGCAGATGAGCAGTTCTTC.

The chain carries TRBV15 and TRBJ1-5; 8 positions agree with TRBD1. This CDR3 spans 17 amino acids. Per germline, CDR1 LNHNV and CDR2 YYDKDF (reference sequence). With 6 bases clipped from V and 0 bases from J, the junction kept 10 bases outside the gene matches. CDR3 coding DNA: TGTGCCACCAGGGTAGACAGGGGAACGTATAGCAATCAGCCCCAGCATTTT. Translated, it gives CATRVDRGTYSNQPQHF. Supplemented by reference TRBV15 and TRBJ1-5, the full variable domain reads DAMVIQNPRYQVTQFGKPVTLSCSQTLNHNVMYWYQQKSSQAPKLLFHYYDKDFNNEADTPDNFQSRRPNTSFCFLDIRSPGLGDTAMYLCATRVDRGTYSNQPQHFGDGTRLSIL.

This clone was seen only a few times. V and J are TRBV18 and TRBJ1-1; D call uncertain. The CDR3 runs to 12 residues. Germline-derived CDR1 and CDR2 are KGHSH and LQKENI. V dropped 6 bases and J dropped 3 bases, with 8 bases sitting between them. The CDR3 here is CASSAQDTEAFF. DNA for the CDR3: TGTGCCAGCTCTGCCCAGGACACTGAAGCTTTCTTT.

The chain has TRBV7-2 and TRBJ2-2; possibly TRBD1 for D (6 bases). In germline, CDR1 is SGHTA, CDR2 FQGNSA. This CDR3 region has 14 residues. Trimming pared 5 bases from V and 7 bases from J, leaving 14 bases between. CDR3 nucleotide sequence: TGTGCCAGCAGCACAAACAGGGCGTTCGGGGAGCTGTTTTTT. It codes for CASSTNRAFGELFF.

The genes are TRBV7-8 and TRBJ2-3, with TRBD1 matching over 9 bases. Germline-derived CDR1 and CDR2 are SGHVS and FQNEAQ. The CDR3 extends over 18 amino acids. The V gene end was trimmed by 6 bases and the J gene end by 3 bases; junction bases not matched to a gene: 16. The CDR3 coding sequence is TGTGCCAGCAGACCCAGGGTAGCGGACAGGGGTGGGACAGATACGCAGTATTTT. The encoded protein is CASRPRVADRGGTDTQYF.

This sequence joins TRBV15 and TRBJ1-6; D is undetermined. The CDR3 is 12 residues long. V was cut by 5 bases and J by 7 bases, with 6 bases left in between. Looked up from germline, CDR1 is LNHNV and CDR2 is YYDKDF (reference sequence). CDR3 coding DNA: TGTGCCACCAGCTCGGGGAATTCACCCCTCCACTTT. As protein: CATSSGNSPLHF.

This clone was detected a few times. The chain combines TRBV27 with TRBJ2-2; D call uncertain. The CDR3 runs to 14 residues. Germline loops: CDR1 MNHEY, CDR2 SMNVEV (reference sequence). Trimming shortened V by 2 bases and J by 4 bases, and 8 bases separated the two germline ends. CDR3 sequence (DNA): TGTGCCAGCAGTTTAGGCGGTAGCACCGGGGAGCTGTTTTTT. This gives the protein CASSLGGSTGELFF.

The chain is built from TRBV10-3 and TRBJ1-5; D is possibly TRBD1 (5 bases). The CDR3 consists of 15 residues. Trimming pared 3 bases from V and 7 bases from J, leaving 16 bases between. The germline gives CDR1 ENHRY, CDR2 SYGVKD. The CDR3 coding sequence is TGTGCCATCAGTGACCCCAGGGAATTTGGACAGCCCCAGCATTTT. This sequence encodes CAISDPREFGQPQHF.

The chain is built from TRBV10-3 and TRBJ1-1; D perhaps matches TRBD1 (5 bases). Between the trimmed V and J ends, which lost 6 bases and 1 base, there was a span of 6 bases. Germline CDR1 and CDR2: ENHRY and SYGVKD. This CDR3 has 12 amino acids. The CDR3 sequence: CAIRDTNTEAFF. The CDR3 DNA follows: TGTGCCATCAGGGACACGAACACTGAAGCTTTCTTT.

Details on this clone: The same CDR3 can be traced to other DNA sequences in this sample. This chain links TRBV4-3 with TRBJ2-3; D not resolved. Germline V gene data show CDR1 as LGHNA and CDR2 as YSLEER. The CDR3 covers 16 residues. V gave up 2 bases and J gave up 0 bases, with 12 bases separating them. CDR3 nucleotide sequence: TGCGCCAGCAGCCAACGCCCGGGTGTTAGCACAGATACGCAGTATTTT. Translating gives CASSQRPGVSTDTQYF.